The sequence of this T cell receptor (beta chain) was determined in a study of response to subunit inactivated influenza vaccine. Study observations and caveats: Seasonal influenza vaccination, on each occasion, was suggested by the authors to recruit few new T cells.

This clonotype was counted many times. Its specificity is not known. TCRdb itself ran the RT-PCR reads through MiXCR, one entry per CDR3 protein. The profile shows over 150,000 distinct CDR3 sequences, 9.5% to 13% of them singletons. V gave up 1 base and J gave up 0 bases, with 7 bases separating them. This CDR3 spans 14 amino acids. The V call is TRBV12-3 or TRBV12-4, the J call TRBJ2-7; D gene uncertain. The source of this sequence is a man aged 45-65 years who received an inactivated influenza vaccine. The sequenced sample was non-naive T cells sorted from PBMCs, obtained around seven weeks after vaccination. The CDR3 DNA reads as TGTGCCAGCAGTTTAGAGCAACTCTCCTACGAGCAGTACTTC. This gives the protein CASSLEQLSYEQYF.